This T cell receptor (beta chain) was identified in a study of T cell repertoires in cytomegalovirus infection. The overall study: The authors used CMV epitopes that were HLA-C-restricted (recently identified) and HLA-B-restricted (well studied). Signatures in public TCR beta sequences pointed to both CMV infection and matching HLA type. Findings and limits, study-wide: CMV-specific HLA-C-restricted TCR beta clonotypes dominated the ex vivo response.

V was trimmed by 1 base and J by 0 bases, leaving 15 bases between them. The CDR3 sequence is 17 residues long. Germline CDR1 reads SGHAT; CDR2 reads FQNNGV. TCRdb processed the reads anew with MiXCR; each CDR3 protein has one entry. The sample lists around 570,000 distinct CDR3 sequences, around 40% seen once, with around 48% in the top ten. This clonotype has a handful of counts. The antigen is undetermined. The clonotype comes from a human donor in good health (CMV status not recorded). Some clones in this sample may be carry-over from other donors' samples. Sequenced material: cultured PBMCs, taken from culture after CMV antigen stimulation. The rearrangement uses TRBV11-2 and TRBJ1-1; unclear D gene. The CDR3 loop is CASSLVSPLDMNTEAFF. In DNA form, the CDR3 reads TGTGCCAGCAGCTTAGTCTCACCCCTAGATATGAACACTGAAGCTTTCTTT.